These 7 T cell receptor beta chains were all obtained from the same sample, sequenced in a study of blood T cell repertoires in COVID-19. Profiled with immunoSEQ multiplex PCR; TCRdb holds only in-frame clones, not every one. The sample has a few hundred thousand clones, roughly 85% seen once. The sequenced sample consisted of peripheral blood. The source of these receptors is a woman between 18 and 29 years old with acute or convalescent COVID-19.

J is TRBJ2-7 and V is TRBV29-1; no definite D call. Germline V gives CDR1 SQVTM, CDR2 ANQGSEA. The CDR3 covers 11 residues. Deletions cut 3 bases from V and 7 bases from J, with 10 bases between. The CDR3, as DNA: TGCAGCGTTGAGAAGGTCGGGGAGCAGTACTTC. It specifies CSVEKVGEQYF.

The genes are TRBV6-5 and TRBJ1-1, with D possibly matching TRBD1 (6 bases). CDR1 and CDR2 (germline): MNHEY, SVGAGI. This CDR3 has 11 amino acids. The ends were cut back, 7 bases at V and 6 bases at J, with 9 bases in the middle. CDR3 sequence: CASTGVAEAFF. Here the CDR3 DNA reads TGTGCCAGCACAGGGGTGGCTGAAGCTTTCTTT.

J is TRBJ1-1 and V is TRBV12-3 or TRBV12-4; D remains ambiguous. V lost 3 bases, J lost 1 base, and 6 bases lay in between. The CDR3 length is 13 residues. The CDR3 bases are TGTGCCAGCAGTTTTCGTCGGAACACTGAAGCTTTCTTT. This codes for CASSFRRNTEAFF.

The chain employs TRBV7-2 and TRBJ2-7; TRBD1 might be the D (6 bases). Germline values: CDR1 SGHTA, CDR2 FQGNSA. Trimming stripped 5 bases from V and 5 bases from J, with 13 bases between. The CDR3 totals 13 residues. DNA of the CDR3: TGTGCCAGCAGCGTAGGGCAGGGGAACGAGCAGTACTTC. Translation gives CASSVGQGNEQYF. The full variable domain, with the rest looked up from reference TRBV7-2 and TRBJ2-7, is GAGVSQSPSNKVTEKGKDVELRCDPISGHTALYWYRQSLGQGLEFLIYFQGNSAPDKSGLPSDRFSAERTGGSVSTLTIQRTQQEDSAVYLCASSVGQGNEQYFGPGTRLTVT.

The chain joins TRBV19 to TRBJ1-2; D gene unclear. The CDR3 is 15 amino acids. V was clipped by 7 bases and J by 0 bases, with 15 bases between them. From germline, CDR1 is LNHDA and CDR2 SQIVND (reference sequence). The CDR3 region has the DNA TGTGCCAGTAAAGATTCGGGAGTAGCTAACTATGGCTACACCTTC. Its protein is CASKDSGVANYGYTF. Full variable domain (rest looked up from reference TRBV19 and TRBJ1-2): DGGITQSPKYLFRKEGQNVTLSCEQNLNHDAMYWYRQDPGQGLRLIYYSQIVNDFQKGDIAEGYSVSREKKESFPLTVTSAQKNPTAFYLCASKDSGVANYGYTFGSGTRLTVV.

The chain combines TRBV2 with TRBJ2-1; D ambiguous. Germline CDR1 SNHLY, CDR2 FYNNEI. The CDR3 consists of 11 residues. The V end lost 8 bases, the J end lost 4 bases, and 6 bases lay between the germline ends. The CDR3 here is CASSFYNEQFF. As DNA, the CDR3 is TGTGCCAGCTCTTTTTACAATGAGCAGTTCTTC. Filled out from reference TRBV2 and TRBJ2-1, the complete variable domain reads EPEVTQTPSHQVTQMGQEVILRCVPISNHLYFYWYRQILGQKVEFLVSFYNNEISEKSEIFDDQFSVERPDGSNFTLKIRSTKLEDSAMYFCASSFYNEQFFGPGTRLTVL.

In DNA, the CDR3 is TGTGCCACCAGCATGACTAGCGGATACACAGATACGCAGTATTTT. Residues: CATSMTSGYTDTQYF. The rearrangement joins TRBV24-1 to TRBJ2-3; 9 bases match TRBD2. The J segment lost 2 bases and the V segment lost 7 bases, leaving 6 bases of the junction unmatched. CDR3 length: 15 amino acids. The germline V gene has CDR1 KGHDR and CDR2 SFDVKD.